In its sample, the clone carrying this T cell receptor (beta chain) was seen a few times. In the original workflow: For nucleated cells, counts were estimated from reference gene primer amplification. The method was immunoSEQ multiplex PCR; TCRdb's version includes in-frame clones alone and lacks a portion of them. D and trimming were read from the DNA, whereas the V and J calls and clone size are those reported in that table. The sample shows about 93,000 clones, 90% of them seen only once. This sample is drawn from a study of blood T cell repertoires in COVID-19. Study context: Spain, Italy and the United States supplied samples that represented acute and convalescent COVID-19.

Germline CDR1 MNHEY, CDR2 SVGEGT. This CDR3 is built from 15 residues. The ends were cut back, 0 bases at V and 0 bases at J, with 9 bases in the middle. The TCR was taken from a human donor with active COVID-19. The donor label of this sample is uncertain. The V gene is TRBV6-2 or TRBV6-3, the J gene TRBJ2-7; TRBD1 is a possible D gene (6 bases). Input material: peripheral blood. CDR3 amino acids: CASSYSQGSSYEQYF. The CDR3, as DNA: TGTGCCAGCAGTTACTCTCAGGGGAGCTCCTACGAGCAGTACTTC.